The entry below describes one T cell receptor (beta chain). The antigen is undetermined. These data are taken from a study of beta chain features in type 1 diabetes. Expressed TCRB transcripts were sequenced because the entire RNA isolate underwent reverse transcription. Clones were read by immunoSEQ multiplex PCR, and TCRdb kept only the in-frame ones, dropping some. In the table there are some 640,000 clones, 11% to 15% of which are singletons. Study observations and caveats: Shorter TCRB CDR3s, moderately but significantly so, were found in Type 1 diabetes patients in all four CD4+ subsets.

Germline assignment: CDR1 SNHLY and CDR2 FYNNEI. The CDR3 runs to 14 residues. V was trimmed by 2 bases and J by 4 bases, leaving 8 bases between them. Sequencing was carried out using naive CD4+ T cells from blood. This receptor was identified in a man between 18 and 35 years old with type 1 diabetes. This chain links TRBV2 with TRBJ1-4; D perhaps matches TRBD1 (5 bases). The CDR3 spells CASSERGFNEKLFF. The CDR3 nucleotides read TGTGCCAGCAGTGAAAGGGGATTTAATGAAAAACTGTTTTTT.